Presented here are 7 T cell receptor beta chains from one specimen sequenced in a study of PD-1 and CTLA-4 blockade in melanoma. Clones were sequenced by immunoSEQ multiplex PCR, and TCRdb holds only the in-frame ones, with some missing. The sample lists about 31,000 clones; approximately 90% were seen once. Sequencing used CD8+ T cells from peripheral blood, obtained from a patient given anti-PD-1 treatment. These receptor sequences come from a human donor with melanoma.

This chain joins TRBV4-1 and TRBJ2-3; tentative D call: TRBD1 (7 bases). The V gene lost 1 base and the J gene lost 0 bases, with 11 bases spanning the gap. CDR1 is MGHRA and CDR2 is YSYEKL in the germline V gene. This CDR3 is built from 16 residues. The CDR3, as DNA: TGCGCCAGCAGCCAAGCAGGGGGGACTAGCACAGATACGCAGTATTTT. Translation: CASSQAGGTSTDTQYF.

The V call is TRBV11-3, the J call TRBJ2-7, with TRBD1 matching over 7 bases. This CDR3 has 15 residues. With 6 bases clipped from V and 2 bases from J, the junction kept 10 bases outside the gene matches. Germline V gene sequence: CDR1 SGHNT, CDR2 YENEEA. The chain's CDR3 is CASRLNQGVPYEQYF. The DNA for the CDR3 is TGTGCCAGCAGGTTAAACCAGGGGGTCCCCTACGAGCAGTACTTC.

This rearrangement joins TRBV7-9 to TRBJ2-5; D perhaps matches TRBD2 (6 bases). The CDR3 consists of 14 residues. Trimming pared 0 bases from V and 2 bases from J, leaving 7 bases between. Germline-derived CDR1 and CDR2 are SEHNR and FQNEAQ (reference sequence). In DNA form, the CDR3 reads TGTGCCAGCAGCTTAGCGGCGGGACAAGAGACCCAGTACTTC. This gives the protein CASSLAAGQETQYF. The variable domain in full, completed from reference TRBV7-9 and TRBJ2-5, reads DTGVSQNPRHKITKRGQNVTFRCDPISEHNRLYWYRQTLGQGPEFLTYFQNEAQLEKSRLLSDRFSAERPKGSFSTLEIQRTEQGDSAMYLCASSLAAGQETQYFGPGTRLLVL.

This clone showed up just a few times. The rearrangement uses TRBV6-5 and TRBJ2-3; D uncertain. Germline V gives CDR1 MNHEY, CDR2 SVGAGI. This CDR3 is 15 amino acids long. Trimming cost V 2 bases and J 0 bases, with 9 bases left between them. The CDR3 DNA sequence: TGTGCCAGCAGTTACGATTCTGCTAGCACAGATACGCAGTATTTT. Amino acids: CASSYDSASTDTQYF.

In this sample, this clone turned up once. The chain couples TRBV11-1 to TRBJ1-1, with D perhaps matching TRBD1 (5 bases). V lost 2 bases and J lost 4, with 14 bases in between. The CDR3 is made up of 15 amino acids. CDR1 and CDR2 from the germline V gene are SGHAT and FQDESV (reference sequence). CDR3 amino acids: CASSLTSGGGTEAFF. In DNA, the CDR3 is TGTGCCAGCAGCTTAACGTCCGGGGGAGGCACTGAAGCTTTCTTT.

This chain connects TRBV7-9 to TRBJ1-1; D is unresolved. The V gene's germline CDR1 is SEHNR and CDR2 FQNEAQ (reference sequence). Trimming cost V 8 bases and J 6 bases, with 16 bases left between them. The CDR3 has 13 amino acids. CDR3 sequence reads: CASRGKGWAEAFF. As DNA, the CDR3 is TGTGCCAGCCGAGGGAAGGGTTGGGCTGAAGCTTTCTTT.

The J gene is TRBJ2-5, the V gene TRBV5-4; 11 nucleotides align to TRBD2. CDR3 size: 16 residues. The germline CDR1 and CDR2 sequences are SGHNT and YYREEE (reference sequence). With V trimmed by 3 bases and J by 2 bases, 6 bases remained unmatched. CDR3 coding DNA: TGTGCCAGCAGCTCCCTAGCGGGGGGCCTTCAAGAGACCCAGTACTTC. This translates into CASSSLAGGLQETQYF.